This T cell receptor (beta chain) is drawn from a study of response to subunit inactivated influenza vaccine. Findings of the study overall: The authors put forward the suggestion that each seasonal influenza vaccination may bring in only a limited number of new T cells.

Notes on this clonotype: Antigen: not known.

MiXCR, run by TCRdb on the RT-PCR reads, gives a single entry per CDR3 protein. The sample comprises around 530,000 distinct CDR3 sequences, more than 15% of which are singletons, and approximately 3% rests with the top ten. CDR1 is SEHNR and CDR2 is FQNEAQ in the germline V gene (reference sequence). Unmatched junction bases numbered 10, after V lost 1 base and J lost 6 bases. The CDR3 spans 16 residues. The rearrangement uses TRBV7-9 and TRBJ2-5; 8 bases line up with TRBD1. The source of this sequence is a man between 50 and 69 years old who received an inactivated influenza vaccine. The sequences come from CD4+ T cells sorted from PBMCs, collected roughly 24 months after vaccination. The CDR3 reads CASSLDLAGGRKTQYF. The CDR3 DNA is TGTGCCAGCAGCTTAGATCTGGCAGGGGGCCGTAAGACCCAGTACTTC.